This note documents a single T cell receptor (beta chain) sequence. What it recognizes is unknown. Trimming removed 1 base at V and 7 bases at J, with 15 bases between. The CDR3 extends over 15 amino acids. TCRdb keeps only in-frame clones here, not all; method: immunoSEQ multiplex PCR. This sample has about 35,000 clones, with around 92% found just once. This record belongs to a study of chemoradiotherapy in HPV16-positive cancers. Study-wide results and caveats: Better recurrence-free survival went with HPV-responsive T-cell expansion in HPV16-positive patients.

The V gene is TRBV5-3, the J gene TRBJ1-5, with a weak D call TRBD1 (5 bases). TRBV5-3 is annotated as an ORF whose role is uncertain. This receptor was taken from a human donor with HPV-associated anogenital cancer. The sample in question was blood, obtained from a patient who underwent chemoradiotherapy. The CDR3 sequence is CARSLRQGVIQPQHF. CDR3 in DNA: TGTGCCAGAAGCTTGCGGCAGGGCGTTATACAGCCCCAGCATTTT.